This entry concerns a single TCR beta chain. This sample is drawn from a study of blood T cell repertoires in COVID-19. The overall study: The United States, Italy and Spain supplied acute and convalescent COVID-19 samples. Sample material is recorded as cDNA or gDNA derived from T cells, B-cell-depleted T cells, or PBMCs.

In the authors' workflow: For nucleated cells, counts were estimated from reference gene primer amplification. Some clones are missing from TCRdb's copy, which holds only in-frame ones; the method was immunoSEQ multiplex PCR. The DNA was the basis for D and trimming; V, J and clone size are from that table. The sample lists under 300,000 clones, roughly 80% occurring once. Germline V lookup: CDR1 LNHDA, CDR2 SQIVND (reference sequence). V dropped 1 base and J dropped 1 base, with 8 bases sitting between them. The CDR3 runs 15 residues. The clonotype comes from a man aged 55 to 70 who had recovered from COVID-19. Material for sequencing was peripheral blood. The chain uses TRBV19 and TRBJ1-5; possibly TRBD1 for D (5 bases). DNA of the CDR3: TGTGCCAGTAGTATAGGCGCAGGGAGCAATCAGCCCCAGCATTTT. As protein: CASSIGAGSNQPQHF.